The 13 T cell receptor beta chains below all came from one sample that was sequenced in a study of blood T cell repertoires in COVID-19. Generated by immunoSEQ multiplex PCR, the TCRdb table keeps only in-frame clones and is missing some. The data contain about 89,000 clones, 75% to 80% of them seen just once; the ten biggest clones take up approximately 6.3%. The sample comprised peripheral blood. These receptors were collected from a man aged 65 to 85 with COVID-19, enrolled during active disease.

The rearrangement joins TRBV28 to TRBJ2-4, with 7 bases lining up with TRBD1. Germline CDR1 is MDHEN and CDR2 is SYDVKM. This CDR3 has 19 residues. Trimming at V came to 3 bases and at J to 2 bases, leaving 16 bases not matched to a gene. The CDR3 DNA sequence: TGTGCCAGCAGTTTCAGCTTCACAGGGGTCTTAATTTCCAAAAACATTCAGTACTTC. Protein product: CASSFSFTGVLISKNIQYF.

This clone was found a few times. The V call is TRBV4-1, the J call TRBJ1-5, with D perhaps TRBD1 (5 bases). Germline V gene data show CDR1 as MGHRA and CDR2 as YSYEKL. The germline V and J ends were trimmed by 0 bases and 4 bases, with 19 bases remaining between them. This CDR3 comprises 18 residues. In DNA form, the CDR3 reads TGCGCCAGCAGCCAAGATGGTCTACGTTTGGGGGGAAATCAGCCCCAGCATTTT. Translated: CASSQDGLRLGGNQPQHF.

The chain links TRBV25-1 to TRBJ2-7; D is perhaps TRBD1 (5 bases). The V end lost 0 bases, the J end lost 0 bases, and 9 bases lay between the germline ends. Germline lookup yields CDR1 MGHDK and CDR2 SYGVNS. This CDR3 is 15 amino acids long. The CDR3 spells CASSEYPGNSYEQYF. As DNA, the CDR3 is TGTGCCAGCAGTGAATATCCAGGGAACTCCTACGAGCAGTACTTC.

This chain connects TRBV10-3 to TRBJ2-7, with 9 bases aligning to TRBD2. The CDR3 extends over 15 amino acids. Trimming removed 6 bases from V and 4 bases from J; junction bases left unmatched: 10. The germline V gene encodes CDR1 ENHRY and CDR2 SYGVKD. The CDR3 DNA is TGTGCCATCAGAGATCAAGCGGGGGGACTTTACGAGCAGTACTTC. Its translation is CAIRDQAGGLYEQYF.

The chain couples TRBV14 to TRBJ2-5, with 8 bases identical to TRBD2. Germline V gene data show CDR1 as SGHDN and CDR2 as FVKESK. The CDR3 has 17 residues. V was clipped by 0 bases and J by 0 bases; unmatched bases: 6. CDR3 region: CASSQDRRGGYQETQYF. In DNA, the CDR3 is TGTGCCAGCAGCCAAGATCGGCGCGGGGGGTACCAAGAGACCCAGTACTTC.

The CDR3 DNA sequence: TGTGCCAGCAGACCCTGGACAGCGAACACTGAAGCTTTCTTT. Translating gives CASRPWTANTEAFF. J is TRBJ1-1 and V is TRBV6-6, with D perhaps TRBD1 (6 bases). V was cut by 6 bases and J by 1 base, with 12 bases left in between. CDR1 and CDR2 (germline): MNHNY, SVGAGI (reference sequence). The CDR3 totals 14 residues.

This chain connects TRBV6-2 or TRBV6-3 to TRBJ1-4, with 7 bases matching TRBD1. CDR3 length equals 16 residues. The germline CDR1 and CDR2 sequences are MNHEY and SVGEGT. Trimming took 5 bases from V and 8 from J; bases not matched to a gene: 14. CDR3 coding DNA: TGTGCCAGCAGTCACCCCTCTGGGACAGCGGACGAAAAACTGTTTTTT. Amino acids: CASSHPSGTADEKLFF.

The rearrangement joins TRBV2 to TRBJ1-1, with D unresolved. V lost 6 bases, J lost 4 bases, and 15 bases lay in between. The CDR3 extends over 14 amino acids. CDR1 and CDR2 from the germline V gene are SNHLY and FYNNEI. The CDR3 reads CASRNMVFGTEAFF. DNA of the CDR3: TGTGCCAGCAGGAACATGGTTTTTGGCACTGAAGCTTTCTTT.

The chain links TRBV6-4 to TRBJ2-2, with 14 bases matching TRBD2. V was pared by 6 bases and J by 6 bases, with 15 bases of the junction left unmatched. The CDR3 covers 19 residues. CDR1 and CDR2 from the germline V gene are MRHNA and SNTAGT. The CDR3: CASSPAGLAGAFGSGELFF. The CDR3 nucleotides are TGTGCCAGCAGCCCCGCGGGACTAGCGGGAGCTTTTGGGTCCGGGGAGCTGTTTTTT.

The chain uses TRBV2 and TRBJ1-2; D gene unclear. This CDR3 has 11 residues. Germline lookup yields CDR1 SNHLY and CDR2 FYNNEI. With 3 bases removed from V and 10 bases from J, the gap between germline ends came to 9 bases. The CDR3, as DNA: TGTGCCAGCAGTGATTGGCAGAACTACACCTTC. This gives the protein CASSDWQNYTF.

The chain uses TRBV11-3 and TRBJ2-3; 16 bases fit TRBD2. V lost 5 bases, J lost 0 bases, and 8 bases stayed unmatched. Germline CDR1 reads SGHNT; CDR2 reads YENEEA. CDR3 size: 19 residues. CDR3 region: CASSRGLAGGLGSTDTQYF. Written as DNA, the CDR3 is TGTGCCAGCAGCCGGGGACTAGCGGGGGGGCTCGGCAGCACAGATACGCAGTATTTT.

This clone was seen a few times. The chain couples TRBV2 to TRBJ1-4; TRBD1 is a possible D gene (6 bases). Germline V gene data show CDR1 as SNHLY and CDR2 as FYNNEI. CDR3 length: 14 residues. With 5 bases removed from V and 4 bases from J, the gap between germline ends came to 11 bases. CDR3 amino acids: CASSTGSVNEKLFF. The CDR3 nucleotides are TGTGCCAGCAGTACAGGGTCCGTTAATGAAAAACTGTTTTTT. Full variable domain (remainder filled in from reference TRBV2 and TRBJ1-4): EPEVTQTPSHQVTQMGQEVILRCVPISNHLYFYWYRQILGQKVEFLVSFYNNEISEKSEIFDDQFSVERPDGSNFTLKIRSTKLEDSAMYFCASSTGSVNEKLFFGSGTQLSVL.

The V call is TRBV10-3, the J call TRBJ2-1, with 12 bases fitting TRBD2. Germline values: CDR1 ENHRY, CDR2 SYGVKD. The CDR3 is 16 residues long. With V trimmed by 2 bases and J by 8 bases, 7 bases remained unmatched. The CDR3 nucleotides are TGTGCCATCAGTGAGGGCTGGACTAGCGGGGCCTATGAGCAGTTCTTC. Amino acid sequence: CAISEGWTSGAYEQFF.